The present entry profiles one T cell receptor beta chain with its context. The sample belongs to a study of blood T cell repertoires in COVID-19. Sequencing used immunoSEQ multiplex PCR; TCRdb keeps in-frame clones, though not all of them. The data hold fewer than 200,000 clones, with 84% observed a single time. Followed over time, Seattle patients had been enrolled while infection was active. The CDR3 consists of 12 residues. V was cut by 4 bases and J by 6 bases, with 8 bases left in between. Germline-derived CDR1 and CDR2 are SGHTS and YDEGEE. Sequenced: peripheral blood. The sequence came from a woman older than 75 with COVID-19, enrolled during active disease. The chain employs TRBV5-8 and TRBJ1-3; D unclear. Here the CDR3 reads CASSQYLNTIYF. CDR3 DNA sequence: TGTGCCAGCAGCCAATACTTAAACACCATATATTTT.